This T cell receptor (beta chain) was identified during a study of PD-1 blockade in classical Hodgkin lymphoma. This clone is labeled as medium-sized. As yet, its antigen is unknown. V was shortened by 1 base and J by 4 bases, with 8 bases between the two germline ends. This CDR3 comprises 13 residues. CDR1 GTSNPN and CDR2 SVGIG come from the germline V gene (reference sequence). Assay used: immunoSEQ multiplex PCR; TCRdb lists only in-frame clones, some missing. Of under 80,000 clones listed, 71% are singletons. All trial patients relapsed after autologous stem cell transplantation. Study-level findings and limits: Diversity similar to that of newly diagnosed patients was seen at baseline in complete responders.

The material was peripheral blood mononuclear cells (PBMCs), obtained before the second cycle of nivolumab. The chain carries TRBV30 and TRBJ1-5; no clear D. This TCR was recovered from a human donor with classical Hodgkin lymphoma. The CDR3 here is CAWSARQNQPQHF. CDR3 bases: TGTGCCTGGAGTGCCCGACAAAATCAGCCCCAGCATTTT. The whole variable domain, remainder taken from reference TRBV30 and TRBJ1-5, is SQTIHQWPATLVQPVGSPLSLECTVEGTSNPNLYWYRQAAGRGLQLLFYSVGIGQISSEVPQNLSASRPQDRQFILSSKKLLLSDSGFYLCAWSARQNQPQHFGDGTRLSIL.